These 24 T cell receptor beta chains came from one sample sequenced in a study of OX40 agonist ivuxolimab in advanced cancers. The library was prepared using the immunoSEQ multiplex PCR assay. TCRdb provides this immuneACCESS table in a form limited to in-frame rearrangements. Some clones are lacking; in checked studies, under half of them reflect an unresolved V gene, and why the rest are absent is not known. This sample has tens of thousands of clones in its table, and 75% to 90% of those were observed once. 0.4% to 0.65% of the sample rests with the top ten. The input for sequencing was CD4+ or CD8+ T cells sorted from blood, taken in a trial of the OX40 agonist ivuxolimab. Source of these receptors: an adult with an advanced solid tumor such as melanoma, head and neck, liver or kidney cancer.

The J gene is TRBJ2-3, the V gene TRBV7-3; TRBD2 is a possible D gene (6 bases). Trimming took off 5 bases at V and 0 bases at J, with 9 bases between the two ends. The length of the CDR3 is 14 residues. Looked up from germline, CDR1 is SGHTA and CDR2 is FQGTGA. Here the CDR3 DNA reads TGTGCCAGCAGCCGCAGCGGGAGCACAGATACGCAGTATTTT. The encoded protein is CASSRSGSTDTQYF.

The chain employs TRBV7-3 and TRBJ2-1; weak D call: TRBD2 (6 bases). The CDR3 consists of 14 residues. In germline, CDR1 is SGHTA, CDR2 FQGTGA. Deletions cut 2 bases from V and 4 bases from J, with 9 bases between. The CDR3 is CASSLDREYNEQFF. The CDR3 DNA sequence: TGTGCCAGCAGCTTAGATCGGGAGTACAATGAGCAGTTCTTC.

The rearrangement joins TRBV27 to TRBJ2-3; D is undetermined. CDR1 is MNHEY, CDR2 SMNVEV, per germline (reference sequence). The CDR3 runs 14 residues. Trimming stripped 5 bases from V and 0 bases from J, with 9 bases between. The CDR3 region has the DNA TGTGCCAGCAGTACAACTCAAAGCACAGATACGCAGTATTTT. Amino acids: CASSTTQSTDTQYF.

This clone was found a few times. The J gene is TRBJ1-4, the V gene TRBV11-2; D is ambiguous. The CDR3 totals 13 residues. V lost 1 base, J lost 5 bases, and 5 bases lay in between. Germline loops: CDR1 SGHAT, CDR2 FQNNGV. In DNA, the CDR3 is TGTGCCAGCAGCTTAGTACAGAATGAAAAACTGTTTTTT. Amino acids: CASSLVQNEKLFF. Full variable domain (remainder filled in from reference TRBV11-2 and TRBJ1-4): EAGVAQSPRYKIIEKRQSVAFWCNPISGHATLYWYQQILGQGPKLLIQFQNNGVVDDSQLPKDRFSAERLKGVDSTLKIQPAKLEDSAVYLCASSLVQNEKLFFGSGTQLSVL.

The CDR3 region has the DNA TGTGCCAGCAGTTATTTTCCAGGGCGTAGCAATCAGCCCCAGCATTTT. It specifies CASSYFPGRSNQPQHF. The chain combines TRBV6-9 with TRBJ1-5; D may be TRBD1 (5 bases). Germline-derived CDR1 and CDR2 are MNHGY and SVAAGI. The CDR3 sequence is 16 residues long. V lost 1 base and J 0 bases, leaving 10 bases between the germline ends.

The rearrangement joins TRBV9 to TRBJ2-5; 13 nucleotides line up with TRBD2. The CDR3 length is 15 residues. After removal of 4 bases from V and 3 bases from J, the junction contained 3 bases not matched to a gene. Per the germline V gene, CDR1 is SGDLS and CDR2 is YYNGEE. CDR3 in DNA: TGTGCCAGCAGCACTAGCGGGAGGGCCAAAGAGACCCAGTACTTC. This encodes CASSTSGRAKETQYF.

This clone was seen a single time. V and J are TRBV30 and TRBJ2-2; possible D gene TRBD2, 6 bases. The CDR3 has 17 residues. Germline values: CDR1 GTSNPN, CDR2 SVGIG (reference sequence). V lost 2 bases and J lost 3, with 19 bases in between. The CDR3 region has the DNA TGTGCCTGGAGTCCTCCTCAACCGGGACTTTACACCGGGGAGCTGTTTTTT. Encoded protein: CAWSPPQPGLYTGELFF.

This sequence joins TRBV11-2 and TRBJ1-3, with 10 bases fitting TRBD1. Germline V CDR1 and CDR2: SGHAT, FQNNGV. The J segment lost 4 bases and the V segment lost 1 base, leaving 1 base of the junction unmatched. The CDR3 has 15 residues. CDR3 residues: CASSLGQGAGNTIYF. The CDR3 DNA is TGTGCCAGCAGCTTAGGACAGGGGGCCGGAAACACCATATATTTT.

This rearrangement joins TRBV14 to TRBJ2-7, with 11 bases aligning to TRBD2. Trimming at V came to 1 base and at J to 7 bases, leaving 3 bases not matched to a gene. There are 14 residues in the CDR3. From germline, CDR1 is SGHDN and CDR2 FVKESK. The CDR3 region is CASSQVLAGGEQYF. Here the CDR3 DNA reads TGTGCCAGCAGCCAAGTCCTAGCGGGAGGAGAGCAGTACTTC. The variable domain in full, completed from reference TRBV14 and TRBJ2-7, reads EAGVTQFPSHSVIEKGQTVTLRCDPISGHDNLYWYRRVMGKEIKFLLHFVKESKQDESGMPNNRFLAERTGGTYSTLKVQPAELEDSGVYFCASSQVLAGGEQYFGPGTRLTVT.

V and J are TRBV6-6 and TRBJ1-1; D unresolved. The CDR3 is made up of 12 amino acids. The V end lost 0 bases, the J end lost 5 bases, and 4 bases lay between the germline ends. Per the germline V gene, CDR1 is MNHNY and CDR2 is SVGAGI (reference sequence). The CDR3 region has the DNA TGTGCCAGCAGTTACTCAGAGACTGAAGCTTTCTTT. This gives the protein CASSYSETEAFF.

The rearrangement joins TRBV21-1 to TRBJ1-1; whether TRBD1, the table's D call, matches the DNA was not checked. TRBV21-1 is an annotated pseudogene. This CDR3 comprises 16 residues. In nucleotides, the CDR3 is TGTGCCAGCAGCAACCGCAGGACAGACGAGTACACTGAAGCTTTCTTT. It encodes CASSNRRTDEYTEAFF.

The V gene is TRBV4-1, the J gene TRBJ2-7, with D unclear. V lost 0 bases, J lost 7 bases, and 10 bases lay in between. This CDR3 spans 13 amino acids. Germline lookup yields CDR1 MGHRA and CDR2 YSYEKL. Here the CDR3 reads CASSQESPLEQYF. The CDR3 nucleotides are TGCGCCAGCAGCCAAGAAAGCCCCTTAGAGCAGTACTTC.

This clone was recorded once. The rearrangement uses TRBV7-2 and TRBJ1-5; D is possibly TRBD1 (5 bases). Trimming left V 5 bases short and J 6 bases short, with 17 bases between. The germline gives CDR1 SGHTA, CDR2 FQGNSA. The CDR3 contains 15 residues. CDR3 protein: CASSGGDGVSQPQHF. CDR3 DNA: TGTGCCAGCAGCGGAGGGGACGGTGTGAGTCAGCCCCAGCATTTT. Variable domain in full (rest from reference TRBV7-2 and TRBJ1-5): GAGVSQSPSNKVTEKGKDVELRCDPISGHTALYWYRQSLGQGLEFLIYFQGNSAPDKSGLPSDRFSAERTGGSVSTLTIQRTQQEDSAVYLCASSGGDGVSQPQHFGDGTRLSIL.

The J gene is TRBJ2-5, the V gene TRBV29-1; D is ambiguous. CDR1 is SQVTM and CDR2 is ANQGSEA in the germline V gene. V lost 3 bases to trimming and J lost 1 base, with 12 bases between them. This CDR3 is 14 amino acids long. CDR3 sequence (DNA): TGCAGCGTTGATCTGGGAATCGGCCAAGAGACCCAGTACTTC. It is translated as CSVDLGIGQETQYF.

The chain links TRBV27 to TRBJ2-3; the D is unclear. Trimming left V 5 bases short and J 4 bases short, with 22 bases between. CDR1 is MNHEY and CDR2 is SMNVEV in the germline V gene (reference sequence). This CDR3 comprises 17 residues. The CDR3 sequence is CASSQRPLDLRADTQYF. DNA of the CDR3: TGTGCCAGCAGTCAACGACCCCTGGACCTACGCGCAGATACGCAGTATTTT.

The rearrangement links TRBV2 to TRBJ2-1; TRBD2 agrees at 12 bases. The CDR3 has 12 residues. V dropped 8 bases and J dropped 8; count of bases not matched to a gene: 1. Germline CDR1 reads SNHLY; CDR2 reads FYNNEI. Written as DNA, the CDR3 is TGTGCCAGCCGACTAGCGGGGGATGAGCAGTTCTTC. Its protein is CASRLAGDEQFF. Complete variable domain (other parts from reference TRBV2 and TRBJ2-1): EPEVTQTPSHQVTQMGQEVILRCVPISNHLYFYWYRQILGQKVEFLVSFYNNEISEKSEIFDDQFSVERPDGSNFTLKIRSTKLEDSAMYFCASRLAGDEQFFGPGTRLTVL.

The chain joins TRBV5-1 to TRBJ1-4, with 7 nucleotides matching TRBD1. The V and J ends lost 5 bases and 6 bases, in that order; junction bases with no gene match: 10. Germline values: CDR1 SGHRS, CDR2 YFSETQ. This CDR3 has 15 residues. The CDR3 loop reads CASRFTGVSHEKLFF. The CDR3 DNA reads as TGCGCCAGCAGATTCACAGGGGTTTCGCATGAAAAACTGTTTTTT.

The gene calls are TRBV7-8 and TRBJ2-7; no clear D. Germline V gene lookup returns CDR1 SGHVS and CDR2 FQNEAQ. This CDR3 is 13 amino acids long. V was shortened by 0 bases and J by 2 bases, with 5 bases between the two germline ends. This CDR3 reads CASSLAGTYEQYF. In nucleotides, the CDR3 is TGTGCCAGCAGCTTAGCGGGGACCTACGAGCAGTACTTC. The full variable domain, rest sourced from reference TRBV7-8 and TRBJ2-7, is GAGVSQSPRYKVAKRGQDVALRCDPISGHVSLFWYQQALGQGPEFLTYFQNEAQLDKSGLPSDRFFAERPEGSVSTLKIQRTQQEDSAVYLCASSLAGTYEQYFGPGTRLTVT.

V usage is TRBV2 and J usage is TRBJ2-7; perhaps TRBD1 as D (6 bases). There are 15 residues in the CDR3. Trimming shortened V by 5 bases and J by 0 bases, and 14 bases separated the two germline ends. Germline CDR1 is SNHLY and CDR2 is FYNNEI. The DNA for the CDR3 is TGTGCCAGCAGTTCAGACAGGCTCCCCTCCTACGAGCAGTACTTC. As protein: CASSSDRLPSYEQYF.

The chain links TRBV10-2 to TRBJ2-1, with 9 bases that match TRBD2. J lost 3 bases, V lost 4 bases, and 4 bases had no gene match. Germline values: CDR1 WSHSY, CDR2 SAAADI. The CDR3 contains 15 residues. CDR3 protein: CASSVLAGVYNEQFF. The CDR3 nucleotides are TGCGCCAGCAGTGTTTTAGCGGGGGTCTACAATGAGCAGTTCTTC.

V and J are TRBV18 and TRBJ2-4; unclear D gene. The CDR3 runs to 15 residues. The germline V gene encodes CDR1 KGHSH and CDR2 LQKENI. V was trimmed by 0 bases and J by 5 bases, leaving 11 bases between them. In DNA form, the CDR3 reads TGTGCCAGCTCACCACCGGACCAGCCTCAAAACATTCAGTACTTC. Amino acids: CASSPPDQPQNIQYF. Full variable domain (missing parts from reference TRBV18 and TRBJ2-4): NAGVMQNPRHLVRRRGQEARLRCSPMKGHSHVYWYRQLPEEGLKFMVYLQKENIIDESGMPKERFSAEFPKEGPSILRIQQVVRGDSAAYFCASSPPDQPQNIQYFGAGTRLSVL.

The DNA of the CDR3 is TGTGCCAGCAGCTCACTAGCGGGAGACATCACCGGGGAGCTGTTTTTT. Amino acids: CASSSLAGDITGELFF. The chain couples TRBV11-2 to TRBJ2-2; 11 bases line up with TRBD2. The trim removed 4 bases at V and 4 bases at J, leaving 5 bases unmatched. Germline V gene lookup returns CDR1 SGHAT and CDR2 FQNNGV. There are 16 residues in the CDR3.

The rearrangement uses TRBV2 and TRBJ2-7; 14 bases fit TRBD2. This CDR3 is built from 14 residues. The V gene end was trimmed by 6 bases and the J gene end by 6 bases; junction bases not matched to a gene: 4. CDR1 is SNHLY and CDR2 is FYNNEI in the germline V gene. The CDR3, as DNA: TGTGCCAGCAGGAGCGGACTAGCGGGGGGCGAGCAGTACTTC. Its translation: CASRSGLAGGEQYF.

This clone occurred a few times. The CDR3 loop is CASSRGTDVNTEAFF. The CDR3 coding sequence is TGTGCCAGTAGTAGGGGGACAGACGTCAACACTGAAGCTTTCTTT. This chain connects TRBV19 to TRBJ1-1; 7 bases fit TRBD1. Looked up from germline, CDR1 is LNHDA and CDR2 is SQIVND (reference sequence). V shed 4 bases and J 2 bases; nucleotides not matched to a gene: 7. The CDR3 is 15 amino acids. The full variable domain, with the rest looked up from reference TRBV19 and TRBJ1-1, is DGGITQSPKYLFRKEGQNVTLSCEQNLNHDAMYWYRQDPGQGLRLIYYSQIVNDFQKGDIAEGYSVSREKKESFPLTVTSAQKNPTAFYLCASSRGTDVNTEAFFGQGTRLTVV.